What follows describes a single T cell receptor beta chain. Its specificity is not known. The data derive from a study of neoadjuvant anti-PD-1 for oral cavity cancer. Findings of the study overall: PBMC Gini-index clonality exceeded responders' in non-responders post-nivolumab. With a few patients per group, TCR findings need larger cohorts.

The V gene's germline CDR1 is MNHNS and CDR2 SASEGT. The V gene lost 3 bases and the J gene lost 3 bases, with 7 bases spanning the gap. The CDR3 consists of 13 residues. Generated by immunoSEQ multiplex PCR, the TCRdb table keeps only in-frame clones and is missing some. The sample lists tens of thousands of clones, 86% seen once, with 2.5% to 3% in the top ten. Noted time point: after neoadjuvant nivolumab, at surgical resection. The sequence came from a person between 40 and 79 years old with oral cavity squamous cell carcinoma. This specimen consisted of PBMCs, obtained after nivolumab (anti-PD-1) treatment. This rearrangement joins TRBV6-1 to TRBJ2-3; D is unclear. The CDR3 nucleotides read TGTGCCAGCAGTGATTTTGGGACAGATACGCAGTATTTT. As protein: CASSDFGTDTQYF.